This record covers a single TCR beta chain. Its antigen specificity is not known. Per-base quality was not reported, and no clone a single base away is much larger than it. Patients with autoimmune disease history or receiving systemic immunosuppression were excluded from the trial. Peripheral blood for TCR sequencing was drawn from every dose cohort at baseline, at cycle 4 day 1 and at cycle 7 day 1. Samples were obtained from an open-label, multicenter, first-in-human phase I dose-escalation trial of ivuxolimab. Adults with locally advanced or metastatic head and neck squamous cell, hepatocellular, melanoma or renal cell carcinoma were enrolled in the trial. Before TCR sequencing, CD4+ T cells and CD8+ T cells from peripheral blood were sorted into separate populations. The data were obtained in a study of OX40 agonist ivuxolimab in advanced cancers. At the level of the whole study: Ivuxolimab was an agonistic, fully human IgG2 monoclonal antibody directed against OX40 (CD134), a costimulatory receptor. Intravenous ivuxolimab was administered to patients every 2 weeks at six dose levels: 0.01, 0.1, 0.3, 1.5, 3 and 10 mg/kg. Among the roughly 52 dose-escalation patients, about 20 had hepatocellular carcinoma, roughly 15 melanoma, 9 renal cell carcinoma and 9 head and neck cancer. In the dose-escalation cohort, roughly 82% of patients were male, and the mean age was 60 years with a range of roughly 20 to 80. Patients were allowed to have had prior anti-PD-1, anti-PD-L1 or anti-CTLA-4 therapy, and 40% of the dose-escalation patients had been treated with checkpoint inhibitors. Partial responses were achieved by three dose-escalation patients, of whom one had hepatocellular carcinoma and two had cutaneous melanoma. Peripheral TCRbeta sequencing aimed to test whether ivuxolimab altered TCR sequence diversity and caused clonal T-cell expansion. The monotherapy dose-escalation portion (N ≈ 56 patients) of the phase I ivuxolimab trial is reported in the paper. Overall results and qualifications from the work: In the 0.1-3.0 mg/kg groups, partial responders were among the patients with the lowest normalized peripheral clonal expansion, particularly in CD8+ T cells. At doses of 0.1 to 3.0 mg/kg, clonal expansion of both CD4+ and CD8+ T cells in blood was seen between baseline and week 6. After ivuxolimab, expanded clones were on average more numerous among CD8+ T cells than among CD4+ T cells. The antigen specificity of the peripheral T cells that underwent clonal expansion was not determined. Low levels of normalized T-cell clonal expansion were also seen in some patients who did not respond.

Germline trimming amounts to 3 bases on V and 2 bases on J, with 11 as the count of junction bases outside the gene matches. The CDR1 and CDR2 encoded by the germline V gene (reference sequence) are MNHEY and SMNVEV. The CDR3 contains 17 residues, cysteine and phenylalanine counted. The kept DNA is CDR3 alone, 51 bases in frame from the first base. For sequencing of the TCRbeta CDR3 region, genomic DNA was extracted from the sorted cells. The immunoSEQ Assay was used for sequencing of TCRbeta CDR3 regions. TCRdb obtained this table from immuneACCESS and retained in-frame rearrangements with V and J assigned. These tables miss some clones; where compared with another copy, unresolved V genes account for less than half of the shortfall, and the remainder is unexplained. The sample table lists about 72,000 clones, about nine tenths of them with a count of one. In total, the top ten clones hold about 5.5% of the sample.

Recombination connected TRBV27 to TRBJ2-7; 9 bases in between match TRBD2. The input for sequencing was CD4+ or CD8+ T cells sorted from blood, taken in a trial of the OX40 agonist ivuxolimab. This clonotype originated in an adult with an advanced solid tumor such as melanoma, head and neck, liver or kidney cancer. CDR3 sequence: CASSLASGARGTYEQYF. The nucleotides read TGTGCCAGCAGTTTGGCTAGCGGGGCCAGGGGAACCTACGAGCAGTACTTC.